The clone carrying this T cell receptor (beta chain) was detected a few times. What it binds is unknown. TCRdb redid the calling of the RT-PCR reads with MiXCR, one entry per CDR3 protein. The profile covers hundreds of thousands of distinct CDR3 sequences, with approximately 15% appearing a single time and approximately 10% taken by the ten largest. This sample was taken from a study of response to subunit inactivated influenza vaccine. The CDR3 runs 13 residues. V lost 3 bases, J lost 4 bases, and 7 bases lay in between. Study-level points and caveats: Authors suggested seasonal influenza vaccinations each recruit few new T cells.

Here the sequenced sample was PBMCs from blood, taken 11 to 12 days after vaccination. The genes are TRBV12-3 or TRBV12-4 and TRBJ1-3; D is perhaps TRBD1 (5 bases). This clonotype was sampled from a man aged 45-60 years who received an inactivated influenza vaccine. The CDR3 nucleotides read TGTGCCAGCAGTTTTTCAGGGGGAAACACCATATATTTT. The encoded protein is CASSFSGGNTIYF.